The 20 T cell receptor beta chains below were found in one sample sequenced in a study of cytomegalovirus exposure and HLA in healthy donors listed by TCRdb under 2017. The library relied on the immunoSEQ multiplex PCR assay. The multiplex PCR relied on a mix of 60 forward primers for TCR Vbeta segments and 13 reverse primers for TCR Jbeta segments. TCRdb stores this immuneACCESS table with in-frame sequences only. Part of the clones is absent; in the studies checked, under half of the shortfall reflects unresolved V genes, and no reason is known for the rest. Across this sample there are roughly 130,000 clones, with around 75% seen only once. 2% to 2.5% of the sample lies in the top ten. The specimen was PBMCs. These receptors came from a man aged 30-40 years in good health and CMV-seronegative.

This clone was seen once. This rearrangement joins TRBV5-1 to TRBJ2-7, with D perhaps TRBD1 (6 bases). Trimming removed 5 bases at V and 2 bases at J, with 20 bases between. The germline gives CDR1 SGHRS, CDR2 YFSETQ. The CDR3 covers 16 residues. CDR3 DNA: TGCGCCAGCAGGCCATCCCTTACAGGGACCACCTACGAGCAGTACTTC. Protein: CASRPSLTGTTYEQYF.

This chain joins TRBV9 and TRBJ2-2; TRBD2 might be the D (7 bases). V was pared by 0 bases and J by 7 bases, with 16 bases between. The CDR3 consists of 16 residues. The germline V gene encodes CDR1 SGDLS and CDR2 YYNGEE. The chain's CDR3 is CASSVEGGGAGGELFF. CDR3 DNA sequence: TGTGCCAGCAGCGTAGAGGGGGGAGGGGCTGGCGGGGAGCTGTTTTTT. Combining the CDR3 with reference TRBV9 and TRBJ2-2 gives the whole variable domain DSGVTQTPKHLITATGQRVTLRCSPRSGDLSVYWYQQSLDQGLQFLIQYYNGEERAKGNILERFSAQQFPDLHSELNLSSLELGDSALYFCASSVEGGGAGGELFFGEGSRLTVL.

The V and J genes are TRBV7-9 and TRBJ2-1, with TRBD2 identical over 10 bases. CDR3 length equals 15 residues. V gave up 2 bases and J gave up 6 bases; unmatched junction bases: 4. Germline loops: CDR1 SEHNR, CDR2 FQNEAQ (reference sequence). The DNA of the CDR3 is TGTGCCAGCAGCTTAAATCTAGCGGGGGCCAATGAGCAGTTCTTC. It encodes CASSLNLAGANEQFF.

This clone was counted only a few times. This chain links TRBV6-1 with TRBJ1-2; no reliable D call. CDR1 is MNHNS, CDR2 SASEGT, per germline. The CDR3 totals 11 residues. V lost 3 bases to trimming and J lost 7 bases, with 6 bases between them. DNA of the CDR3: TGTGCCAGCAGTGACTCCGGTGGCTACACCTTC. Amino acid sequence: CASSDSGGYTF.

V gene TRBV6-5 combines with J gene TRBJ1-1, with TRBD1 as a possible D gene (5 bases). Per the germline V gene, CDR1 is MNHEY and CDR2 is SVGAGI. The germline V and J ends were trimmed by 5 bases and 11 bases, with 18 bases remaining between them. There are 13 residues in the CDR3. CDR3 nucleotide sequence: TGTGCCAGCAGTCGCCCCTCTGGGGGGATGGCTTTCTTT. Encoded protein: CASSRPSGGMAFF.

Only one count was recorded for this clone. The V and J genes are TRBV5-1 and TRBJ2-7; TRBD2 aligns across 8 bases. In germline, CDR1 is SGHRS, CDR2 YFSETQ. The CDR3 covers 15 residues. V trimming: 2 bases; J trimming: 7 bases; junction bases outside the gene matches: 11. DNA for the CDR3: TGCGCCAGCAGCTTAGCGCTAGCGGGTATTAAGGAGCAGTACTTC. This gives the protein CASSLALAGIKEQYF.

The rearrangement links TRBV4-3 to TRBJ2-3, with D hard to call. The CDR3 totals 15 residues. In germline, CDR1 is LGHNA, CDR2 YSLEER. The V end lost 3 bases, the J end lost 6 bases, and 16 bases lay between the germline ends. The CDR3, as DNA: TGCGCCAGCAGCCAGGGTCGATCGAGGTTGGATACGCAGTATTTT. Its translation is CASSQGRSRLDTQYF.

In nucleotides, the CDR3 is TGTGCCAGCAGCGTAGGGCCGAGCGGCGAGCAGTACTTC. It codes for CASSVGPSGEQYF. V is TRBV9 and J is TRBJ2-7, with a tentative D call TRBD2 (5 bases). The CDR3 extends over 13 amino acids. The ends were cut back, 0 bases at V and 6 bases at J, with 10 bases in the middle. Per the germline V gene, CDR1 is SGDLS and CDR2 is YYNGEE.

The chain links TRBV6-5 to TRBJ2-5; 10 bases fit TRBD1. The ends lost 5 bases at V and 6 bases at J; junction bases unmatched: 9. The V gene's germline CDR1 is MNHEY and CDR2 SVGAGI. The CDR3 has 15 residues. The CDR3 sequence is CASSQETGGVKTQYF. The DNA for the CDR3 is TGTGCCAGCAGTCAAGAGACAGGGGGCGTCAAGACCCAGTACTTC.

The chain couples TRBV2 to TRBJ2-2; TRBD2 is a possible D gene (7 bases). V shed 2 bases and J shed 5 bases, with 24 bases lying between them. The CDR3 is 19 residues long. The germline V gene has CDR1 SNHLY and CDR2 FYNNEI. DNA for the CDR3: TGTGCCAGCAGTGAAACCCGGAGCGGAGGGGGGGGGAGGACCGGGGAGCTGTTTTTT. It translates to CASSETRSGGGGRTGELFF.

This clone has only a few counts. The chain recombines TRBV5-1 with TRBJ2-3, with TRBD2 matching over 15 bases. V shed 0 bases and J 7 bases; nucleotides not matched to a gene: 3. CDR1 is SGHRS, CDR2 YFSETQ, per germline. CDR3 length: 16 amino acids. CDR3 sequence (DNA): TGCGCCAGCAGCTTGGGGACTAGCGGGGGGGCGAATACGCAGTATTTT. Protein product: CASSLGTSGGANTQYF.

CDR3 sequence: CASSSTGSKNIQYF. CDR3 bases: TGTGCCAGCAGCTCGACAGGGTCGAAAAACATTCAGTACTTC. The rearrangement uses TRBV7-8 and TRBJ2-4, with 7 bases lining up with TRBD1. The V segment lost 4 bases and the J segment 4 bases; nucleotides outside the gene matches: 4. Germline values: CDR1 SGHVS, CDR2 FQNEAQ. CDR3 length: 14 residues. Variable domain in full (rest from reference TRBV7-8 and TRBJ2-4): GAGVSQSPRYKVAKRGQDVALRCDPISGHVSLFWYQQALGQGPEFLTYFQNEAQLDKSGLPSDRFFAERPEGSVSTLKIQRTQQEDSAVYLCASSSTGSKNIQYFGAGTRLSVL.

The chain recombines TRBV28 with TRBJ2-7; possible D gene TRBD1, 5 bases. CDR1 MDHEN and CDR2 SYDVKM come from the germline V gene. The V and J ends lost 4 bases and 4 bases respectively, with 14 bases between them. The CDR3 sequence is 14 residues long. CDR3 nucleotide sequence: TGTGCCAGCAGTTCGGTCAGGACACATTACGAGCAGTACTTC. Its protein product is CASSSVRTHYEQYF. Supplemented by reference TRBV28 and TRBJ2-7, the full variable domain reads DVKVTQSSRYLVKRTGEKVFLECVQDMDHENMFWYRQDPGLGLRLIYFSYDVKMKEKGDIPEGYSVSREKKERFSLILESASTNQTSMYLCASSSVRTHYEQYFGPGTRLTVT.

The chain couples TRBV10-3 to TRBJ2-2; weak D call: TRBD2 (6 bases). This CDR3 region has 17 residues. V lost 0 bases, J lost 1 base, and 12 bases lay in between. Germline assignment: CDR1 ENHRY and CDR2 SYGVKD. The CDR3 region is CAISESGAGGNTGELFF. CDR3 DNA sequence: TGTGCCATCAGTGAGTCTGGAGCGGGTGGGAACACCGGGGAGCTGTTTTTT.

This clone has a handful of counts. The genes are TRBV9 and TRBJ1-4; no clear D gene. In germline, CDR1 is SGDLS, CDR2 YYNGEE. The V end was cut by 0 bases, the J end by 10 bases, with 10 bases between. CDR3 length: 13 residues. The CDR3 loop reads CASSVEEQTKLFF. CDR3 nucleotides: TGTGCCAGCAGCGTAGAAGAACAGACAAAACTGTTTTTT. The whole variable domain, filled in from reference TRBV9 and TRBJ1-4, reads DSGVTQTPKHLITATGQRVTLRCSPRSGDLSVYWYQQSLDQGLQFLIQYYNGEERAKGNILERFSAQQFPDLHSELNLSSLELGDSALYFCASSVEEQTKLFFGSGTQLSVL.

The chain has TRBV4-3 and TRBJ1-1, with D unresolved. Germline CDR1 and CDR2: LGHNA and YSLEER. CDR3 length: 13 residues. The ends were cut back, 0 bases at V and 1 base at J, with 3 bases in the middle. The CDR3 sequence: CASSQDRNTEAFF. The DNA for the CDR3 is TGCGCCAGCAGCCAAGACAGGAACACTGAAGCTTTCTTT.

The rearrangement joins TRBV9 to TRBJ1-3, with unresolved D. Germline loops: CDR1 SGDLS, CDR2 YYNGEE. Trimming stripped 4 bases from V and 4 bases from J, with 6 bases between. CDR3 length: 12 amino acids. The CDR3 DNA is TGTGCCAGCAGCCCACAGGGAAACACCATATATTTT. It is translated as CASSPQGNTIYF.

The sample holds one count of this clone. The chain recombines TRBV6-5 with TRBJ1-3; D gene unclear. The CDR3 is made up of 14 amino acids. V dropped 4 bases and J dropped 0 bases, with 7 bases sitting between them. Germline V gene data show CDR1 as MNHEY and CDR2 as SVGAGI. DNA of the CDR3: TGTGCCAGCAGTTCAGGATTCTCTGGAAACACCATATATTTT. This translates into CASSSGFSGNTIYF.

The chain carries TRBV27 and TRBJ2-5, with D tentatively TRBD1 (5 bases). The V and J ends lost 8 bases and 3 bases respectively, with 13 bases between them. Germline CDR1 is MNHEY and CDR2 is SMNVEV (reference sequence). This CDR3 has 13 amino acids. The CDR3 loop is CASPAAGKETQYF. As DNA, the CDR3 is TGTGCCAGCCCGGCGGCAGGGAAAGAGACCCAGTACTTC.

The V call is TRBV11-2, the J call TRBJ1-4; D is unresolved. The ends were cut back, 4 bases at V and 5 bases at J, with 14 bases in the middle. The CDR3 covers 15 residues. CDR1 SGHAT and CDR2 FQNNGV come from the germline V gene. CDR3 protein: CASSSSPAQNEKLFF. The CDR3, as DNA: TGTGCCAGCAGCTCATCCCCGGCACAGAATGAAAAACTGTTTTTT.